The present T cell receptor beta chain was sequenced within a study of blood T cell repertoires in COVID-19. The table came from immunoSEQ multiplex PCR; TCRdb's copy has only in-frame clones and leaves some out. This table holds 180,000 or so clones, 70% to 90% found once. With V trimmed by 2 bases and J by 9 bases, 6 bases remained unmatched. The CDR3 length is 13 residues. Germline assignment: CDR1 MNHEY and CDR2 SVGAGI. V usage is TRBV6-5 and J usage is TRBJ1-1, with 7 bases identical to TRBD1. This TCR came from a woman over 75 with acute or convalescent COVID-19. Material for sequencing was peripheral blood. CDR3 nucleotides: TGTGCCAGCAGTTACCCTGGGGACAGAAAAGCTTTCTTT. Protein product: CASSYPGDRKAFF.